A single sample gave rise to the 21 T cell receptor beta chains below, sequenced in a study of cytomegalovirus exposure and HLA in healthy donors. This PCR relied on a set of 60 Vbeta primers and 13 Jbeta primers. This table comes from immunoSEQ multiplex PCR, and its TCRdb copy is limited to in-frame clones, with some not included. The data show approximately 220,000 clones, more than 65% seen once. The sequencing sample was made of PBMCs. The source of these receptors is a man younger than 35 in good health and CMV-seronegative.

This sequence joins TRBV18 and TRBJ1-1; the D gene is possibly TRBD1 (6 bases). The germline V gene has CDR1 KGHSH and CDR2 LQKENI. The germline V and J ends were trimmed by 3 bases and 3 bases, with 11 bases remaining between them. The CDR3 extends over 14 amino acids. The CDR3 spells CASSPADSYTEAFF. In DNA form, the CDR3 reads TGTGCCAGCTCACCGGCGGACAGTTACACTGAAGCTTTCTTT.

This clone was detected a few times. V and J are TRBV7-8 and TRBJ2-1, with TRBD1 identical over 9 bases. This CDR3 is 16 amino acids long. The junction had 2 bases not matched to a gene; V was cut back by 0 bases and J by 2 bases. Per germline, CDR1 SGHVS and CDR2 FQNEAQ. The CDR3: CASSLADRGPYNEQFF. CDR3 DNA sequence: TGTGCCAGCAGCTTAGCGGACAGGGGACCCTACAATGAGCAGTTCTTC.

This clone was seen only a few times. This chain uses TRBV7-8 with TRBJ2-7; D not resolved. V lost 3 bases to trimming and J lost 1 base, with 10 bases between them. The germline V gene encodes CDR1 SGHVS and CDR2 FQNEAQ. The CDR3 loop spans 14 amino acids. The CDR3 region has the DNA TGTGCCAGCAGCTTTTTGGTGACATCCTACGAGCAGTACTTC. Translation: CASSFLVTSYEQYF.

V and J are TRBV7-2 and TRBJ2-1; 10 bases are a match to TRBD2. Germline trimming cut 4 bases from V and 6 bases from J; bases unmatched to any gene: 9. This CDR3 is built from 16 residues. From germline, CDR1 is SGHTA and CDR2 FQGNSA. The CDR3, as DNA: TGTGCCAGCAGCTACGCTCCAGCGGGAGGGCCCAATGAGCAGTTCTTC. Encoded protein: CASSYAPAGGPNEQFF.

The rearrangement uses TRBV5-5 and TRBJ1-2; D is perhaps TRBD1 (5 bases). Germline loops: CDR1 SGHKS, CDR2 YYEKEE (reference sequence). The CDR3 loop spans 15 amino acids. V was pared by 1 base and J by 4 bases, with 14 bases between. The CDR3 nucleotides are TGTGCCAGCAGCTTGAAGGCAGGGATTAGCTATGGCTACACCTTC. This codes for CASSLKAGISYGYTF.

The chain combines TRBV7-9 with TRBJ1-4; TRBD1 is a possible D gene (5 bases). The length of the CDR3 is 16 residues. Germline CDR1 reads SEHNR; CDR2 reads FQNEAQ (reference sequence). Deletions cut 2 bases from V and 8 bases from J, with 18 bases between. CDR3 bases: TGTGCCAGCAGCTTAAGCGGCGGGGCGCTTGGAGAAAAACTGTTTTTT. Residues: CASSLSGGALGEKLFF.

This clone was picked up a small number of times. This chain links TRBV5-4 with TRBJ2-1; 7 positions agree with TRBD1. V lost 3 bases, J lost 5 bases, and 5 bases stayed unmatched. The CDR3 consists of 14 residues. Per the germline V gene, CDR1 is SGHNT and CDR2 is YYREEE (reference sequence). This chain's CDR3 is CASSSGGPNNEQFF. The CDR3 bases are TGTGCCAGCAGCTCAGGGGGTCCCAACAATGAGCAGTTCTTC.

The chain carries TRBV28 and TRBJ2-2, with a weak D call TRBD2 (7 bases). The CDR3 is 17 amino acids. V was trimmed by 3 bases and J by 1 base, leaving 15 bases between them. Germline loops: CDR1 MDHEN, CDR2 SYDVKM. CDR3 sequence: CASSFAGASGNTGELFF. The CDR3 coding sequence is TGTGCCAGCAGTTTTGCGGGGGCTAGCGGGAACACCGGGGAGCTGTTTTTT.

The chain employs TRBV11-2 and TRBJ2-3; 12 bases line up with TRBD2. CDR1 and CDR2 (germline): SGHAT, FQNNGV. This CDR3 contains 17 residues. V dropped 5 bases and J dropped 1; count of bases not matched to a gene: 7. CDR3 sequence (DNA): TGTGCCAGCAGCGAGCGGACTAGCGGGGCCCGCACAGATACGCAGTATTTT. Its translation is CASSERTSGARTDTQYF.

V usage is TRBV4-1 and J usage is TRBJ1-4, with 9 bases fitting TRBD1. The CDR3 is 17 residues long. V lost 2 bases to trimming and J lost 7 bases; unmatched junction nucleotides: 11. Germline V gene data show CDR1 as MGHRA and CDR2 as YSYEKL. The CDR3, as DNA: TGCGCCAGCAGCCAAAAAATTCCGGGACAGGGCACTGAAAAACTGTTTTTT. Translating gives CASSQKIPGQGTEKLFF.

This sequence joins TRBV10-2 and TRBJ1-5, with TRBD1 matching 7 bases. This CDR3 comprises 12 residues. The germline gives CDR1 WSHSY, CDR2 SAAADI. V was pared by 10 bases and J by 3 bases, with 3 bases of the junction left unmatched. The CDR3 DNA is TGCGCCACCCAGGGGGACAATCAGCCCCAGCATTTT. As protein: CATQGDNQPQHF.

This clone was observed a single time. The chain uses TRBV6-5 and TRBJ2-1, with D hard to call. Trimming left V 3 bases short and J 6 bases short, with 9 bases between. Germline CDR1 is MNHEY and CDR2 is SVGAGI. The CDR3 runs to 13 residues. The CDR3 DNA reads TGTGCCAGCAGTTATGGCAGATTCAATGAGCAGTTCTTC. It encodes CASSYGRFNEQFF.

The chain is built from TRBV28 and TRBJ1-6; TRBD1 matches 7 bases. The V segment lost 10 bases and the J segment 3 bases; nucleotides outside the gene matches: 9. This CDR3 is built from 15 residues. CDR1 is MDHEN, CDR2 SYDVKM, per germline. The CDR3 spells CATRPTGVYNSPLHF. The CDR3 DNA is TGTGCCACCAGACCAACAGGGGTCTATAATTCACCCCTCCACTTT. Combining the CDR3 with reference TRBV28 and TRBJ1-6 gives the whole variable domain DVKVTQSSRYLVKRTGEKVFLECVQDMDHENMFWYRQDPGLGLRLIYFSYDVKMKEKGDIPEGYSVSREKKERFSLILESASTNQTSMYLCATRPTGVYNSPLHFGNGTRLTVT.

CDR3 in amino acids: CASRGGTGGLNEQYF. The CDR3 DNA reads TGTGCCAGCAGGGGGGGGACAGGGGGCTTGAACGAGCAGTACTTC. This rearrangement joins TRBV2 to TRBJ2-5; 12 nucleotides line up with TRBD1. The J call is in doubt because the DNA end fits TRBJ2-7 better. Germline CDR1 reads SNHLY; CDR2 reads FYNNEI. The CDR3 loop spans 15 amino acids.

V usage is TRBV11-2 and J usage is TRBJ1-1; 7 bases agree with TRBD1. Per the germline V gene, CDR1 is SGHAT and CDR2 is FQNNGV. The V segment lost 5 bases and the J segment 4 bases; nucleotides outside the gene matches: 7. This CDR3 spans 14 amino acids. This chain's CDR3 is CASSPTQGSTEAFF. The CDR3 bases are TGTGCCAGCAGCCCTACACAGGGGTCCACTGAAGCTTTCTTT.

V is TRBV27 and J is TRBJ2-7; possibly TRBD2 for D (5 bases). The CDR3 loop spans 14 amino acids. Germline V CDR1 and CDR2: MNHEY, SMNVEV (reference sequence). V lost 3 bases, J lost 1 base, and 10 bases lay in between. CDR3 sequence: CASSFAGLSYEQYF. For the CDR3, the DNA is TGTGCCAGCAGTTTCGCCGGACTTTCCTACGAGCAGTACTTC.

This clone has a single count. The rearrangement uses TRBV6-5 and TRBJ2-5; 9 bases align to TRBD2. Germline values: CDR1 MNHEY, CDR2 SVGAGI. J was trimmed by 4 bases and V by 0 bases; bases with no gene match: 6. This CDR3 contains 16 residues. The DNA of the CDR3 is TGTGCCAGCAGTTACTCTGGCGGGAGGGCGGGAGAGACCCAGTACTTC. Its protein is CASSYSGGRAGETQYF.

This clone was counted only a few times. CDR3 coding DNA: TGTGCCAGCTCACATGGGACAGGGACTTTACTTGAAGCTTTCTTT. Its protein product is CASSHGTGTLLEAFF. The chain links TRBV18 to TRBJ1-1; TRBD1 matches at 9 bases. This CDR3 is 15 amino acids long. V gave up 4 bases and J gave up 7 bases; unmatched junction bases: 10. Germline loops: CDR1 KGHSH, CDR2 LQKENI.

The chain joins TRBV7-8 to TRBJ2-3; TRBD2 aligns across 7 bases. This CDR3 has 15 residues. V was clipped by 3 bases and J by 1 base; unmatched bases: 4. CDR1 SGHVS and CDR2 FQNEAQ come from the germline V gene. DNA for the CDR3: TGTGCCAGCAGCTTGGGAGGGGTAGGCACAGATACGCAGTATTTT. Its protein product is CASSLGGVGTDTQYF.

This chain joins TRBV30 and TRBJ1-1; the D gene is possibly TRBD1 (6 bases). Germline CDR1 GTSNPN, CDR2 SVGIG (reference sequence). With 3 bases removed from V and 6 bases from J, the gap between germline ends came to 17 bases. This CDR3 is 14 amino acids long. For the CDR3, the DNA is TGTGCCTGGAGCCCCAAGGGGGGGGCTGCTGAAGCTTTCTTT. Its protein is CAWSPKGGAAEAFF.

The J gene is TRBJ1-2, the V gene TRBV18, with D unclear. This CDR3 is 15 amino acids long. Trimming took off 2 bases at V and 3 bases at J, with 13 bases between the two ends. CDR1 and CDR2 from the germline V gene are KGHSH and LQKENI. As DNA, the CDR3 is TGTGCCAGCTCACCAATCCCGAGGGATGACTATGGCTACACCTTC. The encoded protein is CASSPIPRDDYGYTF.